This entry lists 20 T cell receptor beta chains sequenced from one sample in a study of T cell changes during pregnancy in multiple sclerosis (dated by TCRdb to between 2018 and 2020). The library was made by the immunoSEQ multiplex PCR assay. Drawn from immuneACCESS, this table holds only the in-frame rearrangements with V and J called that TCRdb kept. Clones are partly lost; checked studies trace under half to an unresolved V gene and leave the rest unexplained. This sample is represented by around 57,000 clones; nearly 90% of them were singletons. 2.5% to 3% of the sample is held by the ten biggest clonotypes. This specimen consisted of peripheral blood, obtained in the first trimester of pregnancy. Source of these receptors: a female donor with multiple sclerosis, enrolled in a pregnancy study.

This clone was seen more than once but under ten times. V and J are TRBV30 and TRBJ1-1; 10 nucleotides agree with TRBD1. Germline CDR1 is GTSNPN and CDR2 is SVGIG (reference sequence). The CDR3 sequence is 13 residues long. Trimming removed 8 bases from V and 8 bases from J; junction bases left unmatched: 11. CDR3 in amino acids: CAGKTGGPTEAFF. DNA of the CDR3: TGTGCCGGGAAGACAGGGGGCCCCACCGAAGCTTTCTTT.

There are a few counts of this clone. In DNA form, the CDR3 reads TGTGCCAGCAGCCGGGAGGAGGCCCGATGGTCCTACGAGCAGTACTTC. Translation gives CASSREEARWSYEQYF. The chain recombines TRBV4-2 with TRBJ2-7, with D tentatively TRBD2 (6 bases). This CDR3 spans 16 amino acids. Germline-derived CDR1 and CDR2 are LGHNA and YNFKEQ. V lost 4 bases and J 1 base, leaving 17 bases between the germline ends.

The J gene is TRBJ1-2, the V gene TRBV29-1, with TRBD1 matching 7 bases. The ends lost 7 bases at V and 8 bases at J; junction bases unmatched: 10. The CDR3 has 12 amino acids. Germline lookup yields CDR1 SQVTM and CDR2 ANQGSEA. The CDR3 bases are TGCAGCGCCACAGGGGATATAAGGGGCTACACCTTC. It codes for CSATGDIRGYTF.

Here the CDR3 reads CAIRTSGGALGELFF. DNA of the CDR3: TGTGCCATCCGGACTAGCGGGGGGGCGTTAGGGGAGCTGTTTTTT. This chain uses TRBV2 with TRBJ2-2; 15 positions agree with TRBD2. The CDR3 sequence is 15 residues long. V dropped 10 bases and J dropped 8; count of bases not matched to a gene: 8. Germline lookup yields CDR1 SNHLY and CDR2 FYNNEI. The variable domain in full, completed from reference TRBV2 and TRBJ2-2, reads EPEVTQTPSHQVTQMGQEVILRCVPISNHLYFYWYRQILGQKVEFLVSFYNNEISEKSEIFDDQFSVERPDGSNFTLKIRSTKLEDSAMYFCAIRTSGGALGELFFGEGSRLTVL.

This chain connects TRBV5-6 to TRBJ1-1; no firm D call. Trimming took 0 bases from V and 11 from J, leaving 11 bases between them. Germline V gives CDR1 SGHDT, CDR2 YYEEEE. The CDR3 covers 12 residues. The CDR3 is CASSLEPGRAFF. CDR3 in DNA: TGTGCCAGCAGCTTGGAACCGGGAAGGGCTTTCTTT.

The genes are TRBV2 and TRBJ2-7; 10 bases map to TRBD2. This CDR3 contains 14 residues. V trimming: 7 bases; J trimming: 3 bases; junction bases outside the gene matches: 6. The germline V gene has CDR1 SNHLY and CDR2 FYNNEI. In DNA form, the CDR3 reads TGTGCCAGCATGAGCACTAGCGGGAACTACGAGCAGTACTTC. Amino acid sequence: CASMSTSGNYEQYF.

The chain employs TRBV2 and TRBJ1-5; no definite D call. V lost 0 bases and J lost 5, with 8 bases in between. Germline V gene data show CDR1 as SNHLY and CDR2 as FYNNEI. The CDR3 length is 14 residues. CDR3 in DNA: TGTGCCAGCAGTGAAGCGAGCATTGATCAGCCCCAGCATTTT. It specifies CASSEASIDQPQHF. Full variable domain (rest looked up from reference TRBV2 and TRBJ1-5): EPEVTQTPSHQVTQMGQEVILRCVPISNHLYFYWYRQILGQKVEFLVSFYNNEISEKSEIFDDQFSVERPDGSNFTLKIRSTKLEDSAMYFCASSEASIDQPQHFGDGTRLSIL.

This chain links TRBV6-5 with TRBJ2-7; 7 bases are a match to TRBD1. CDR1 MNHEY and CDR2 SVGAGI come from the germline V gene. The CDR3 covers 14 residues. J gave up 1 base and V 7 bases, and 7 bases lay outside the gene matches. This CDR3 reads CASKLRDRSYEQYF. The CDR3 nucleotides read TGTGCCAGCAAACTCCGGGACAGATCCTACGAGCAGTACTTC.

V is TRBV6-1 and J is TRBJ1-1; no clear D gene. The length of the CDR3 is 16 residues. In germline, CDR1 is MNHNS, CDR2 SASEGT. Trimming left V 2 bases short and J 0 bases short, with 13 bases between. This chain's CDR3 is CASSEMAGNMNTEAFF. Written as DNA, the CDR3 is TGTGCCAGCAGTGAAATGGCGGGGAACATGAACACTGAAGCTTTCTTT.

The chain combines TRBV21-1 with TRBJ1-2. TRBV21-1 is shown as a pseudogene. The CDR3 runs to 16 residues. This CDR3 reads CASSKVSRRSSYGYTF. The CDR3 DNA reads TGTGCCAGCAGCAAAGTCTCGCGGCGATCGTCTTATGGCTACACCTTC.

The chain recombines TRBV9 with TRBJ2-2; D is ambiguous. The V and J ends lost 3 bases and 1 base respectively, with 10 bases between them. CDR3 size: 15 residues. In germline, CDR1 is SGDLS, CDR2 YYNGEE. CDR3 sequence: CASSESLENTGELFF. The CDR3 coding sequence is TGTGCCAGCAGCGAATCTCTAGAGAACACCGGGGAGCTGTTTTTT.

The chain links TRBV29-1 to TRBJ2-7, with TRBD1 matching over 7 bases. CDR1 is SQVTM, CDR2 ANQGSEA, per germline. V lost 4 bases, J lost 1 base, and 7 bases stayed unmatched. The CDR3 contains 14 residues. This CDR3 reads CSVAPGQYSYEQYF. For the CDR3, the DNA is TGCAGCGTTGCGCCGGGACAGTATTCCTACGAGCAGTACTTC.

V usage is TRBV7-2 and J usage is TRBJ2-1; 10 bases align to TRBD2. J gave up 7 bases and V 3 bases, and 6 bases lay outside the gene matches. This CDR3 is built from 15 residues. The germline V gene encodes CDR1 SGHTA and CDR2 FQGNSA. CDR3 nucleotide sequence: TGTGCCAGCAGCTTGAGCGGGGGGGCTCAGAATGAGCAGTTCTTC. Translated: CASSLSGGAQNEQFF.

V is TRBV27 and J is TRBJ2-2; 10 nucleotides line up with TRBD2. The V gene end was trimmed by 3 bases and the J gene end by 5 bases; junction bases not matched to a gene: 6. The CDR3 is 16 residues long. Germline V gene lookup returns CDR1 MNHEY and CDR2 SMNVEV (reference sequence). CDR3 nucleotide sequence: TGTGCCAGCAGTTTTGTAGCGGGGGGTCGAACCGGGGAGCTGTTTTTT. Its translation: CASSFVAGGRTGELFF.

The chain recombines TRBV4-3 with TRBJ1-3; TRBD1 agrees at 9 bases. V shed 3 bases, J shed 3 bases, and the junction held 6 bases outside the gene matches. The CDR3 is 16 amino acids. Germline V gene data show CDR1 as LGHNA and CDR2 as YSLEER. The CDR3 DNA follows: TGCGCCAGCAGCCACCAAGGGACAGGGATTGGAAACACCATATATTTT. It is translated as CASSHQGTGIGNTIYF.

The chain employs TRBV9 and TRBJ2-7; 8 bases are a match to TRBD2. This CDR3 spans 14 amino acids. With V trimmed by 4 bases and J by 4 bases, 7 bases remained unmatched. Per germline, CDR1 SGDLS and CDR2 YYNGEE. CDR3 sequence (DNA): TGTGCCAGCAGCCCGAGCGGGACTAGTTACGAGCAGTACTTC. This encodes CASSPSGTSYEQYF. The whole variable domain, filled in from reference TRBV9 and TRBJ2-7, reads DSGVTQTPKHLITATGQRVTLRCSPRSGDLSVYWYQQSLDQGLQFLIQYYNGEERAKGNILERFSAQQFPDLHSELNLSSLELGDSALYFCASSPSGTSYEQYFGPGTRLTVT.

Sample share makes this clone medium-sized. The chain links TRBV14 to TRBJ2-2; D is undetermined. CDR3 size: 14 residues. The V end was cut by 1 base, the J end by 1 base, with 4 bases between. Germline V gene lookup returns CDR1 SGHDN and CDR2 FVKESK. In DNA form, the CDR3 reads TGTGCCAGCAGCCAAGTACAGAACACCGGGGAGCTGTTTTTT. It translates to CASSQVQNTGELFF. Variable domain in full (rest from reference TRBV14 and TRBJ2-2): EAGVTQFPSHSVIEKGQTVTLRCDPISGHDNLYWYRRVMGKEIKFLLHFVKESKQDESGMPNNRFLAERTGGTYSTLKVQPAELEDSGVYFCASSQVQNTGELFFGEGSRLTVL.

J is TRBJ1-2 and V is TRBV7-9; D is possibly TRBD1 (5 bases). The CDR3 loop spans 14 amino acids. V lost 2 bases to trimming and J lost 2 bases, with 9 bases between them. Germline-derived CDR1 and CDR2 are SEHNR and FQNEAQ (reference sequence). The DNA of the CDR3 is TGTGCCAGCAGCTTACAGGGAGGCAACTATGGCTACACCTTC. Protein sequence: CASSLQGGNYGYTF.

The chain carries TRBV2 and TRBJ2-5; no clear D gene. V lost 3 bases, J lost 1 base, and 9 bases lay in between. Germline assignment: CDR1 SNHLY and CDR2 FYNNEI. This CDR3 has 14 amino acids. CDR3 coding DNA: TGTGCCAGCAGTGAGGGCAGTCCCCAAGAGACCCAGTACTTC. Translating it yields CASSEGSPQETQYF.

This chain uses TRBV13 with TRBJ2-1; 9 nucleotides match TRBD2. Losses at the gene ends were 5 bases for V and 4 bases for J; bases not matched to a gene: 6. Germline CDR1 reads PRHDT; CDR2 reads FYEKMQ (reference sequence). The CDR3 loop spans 15 amino acids. CDR3 region: CASSPVAGAYNEQFF. The CDR3 DNA follows: TGTGCCAGCAGCCCAGTAGCGGGAGCATACAATGAGCAGTTCTTC.